A few counts support the clone carrying this T cell receptor (gamma chain). As yet, its antigen is unknown. TCRdb's protein for this DNA is that of a much larger clone and differs from the translation at residue 9, likely a read error; the protein shown is the DNA translation. The data derive from a study of γδ T cells in repeated Plasmodium falciparum infection. Study findings and constraints: Malian donors came from one small rural village, predominantly one ethnic group.

TCRdb re-called the multiplex PCR reads with CATT. The sample contains tens of thousands of gamma-chain clones, more than 1.4% of which appear only once. Bulk repertoires came from Vgamma9/Vdelta2+ or Vdelta2-negative gammadelta T cells flow-sorted from PBMC. CDR1 is GITISATS and CDR2 is ISYDGTV in the germline V gene (reference sequence). Trimming removed 2 bases from V and 5 bases from J; junction bases left unmatched: 9. There are 14 residues in the CDR3. The rearrangement joins TRGV9 to TRGJ1 or TRGJ2. Assignment of the J gene here rests on matching the DNA to germline, because TCRdb gives none. The sample taken for sequencing was gamma-delta T cells from blood. This clonotype was sampled from a pool of human donors (malaria-infected and uninfected, not separated). The CDR3 loop reads CALWEANPHYKKLF. The CDR3 DNA follows: TGTGCCTTGTGGGAGGCAAACCCTCATTATAAGAAACTCTTT.